This T cell receptor (beta chain) was sequenced for a study of blood T cell repertoires in COVID-19. Turning to the study itself: Some COVID-19 samples were acute and others convalescent; all came from the United States, Italy and Spain.

The CDR3 is 11 amino acids. V was clipped by 7 bases and J by 2 bases, with 5 bases between them. Germline V gene sequence: CDR1 MDHEN, CDR2 SYDVKM. Profiled with immunoSEQ multiplex PCR; TCRdb holds only in-frame clones, not every one. The sample consists of 150,000 to 250,000 clones, 80% to 85% of them appearing once. V and J are TRBV28 and TRBJ1-2, with D hard to call. The origin of this receptor is a man aged 35-49 years who had recovered from COVID-19. The sequenced sample was PBMCs or T cells enriched from blood (not recorded which). The CDR3 DNA follows: TGTGCCAGCACCATGAACTATGGCTACACCTTC. Amino acids: CASTMNYGYTF.